A selection of T cell receptor beta chains follows, all from one sample in a study of OX40 agonist ivuxolimab in advanced cancers. Produced via immunoSEQ multiplex PCR; TCRdb's table is partial and in-frame only. The sample records under 70,000 clones, 86% being singletons. Sequences were derived from CD4+ or CD8+ T cells sorted from blood, sampled in a trial of the OX40 agonist ivuxolimab. The receptors originated from an adult with an advanced solid tumor such as melanoma, head and neck, liver or kidney cancer. Each CDR3 is given with its conserved first and last residue. D genes are given only for firm matches. Clone size, where shown, is once, few, many, or a class for clones that have expanded.

D gene: .; clone size: few; J gene: TRBJ1-1; V gene: TRBV10-3; CDR3 DNA: TGTGCCATCAGTAGGGGCAGGGAGGACACTGAAGCTTTCTTT; CDR3 protein: CAISRGREDTEAFF
D gene: .; clone size: .; J gene: TRBJ2-1; V gene: TRBV19; CDR3 DNA: TGTGCCAGTAGTATGGGACTGTACTACAATGAGCAGTTCTTC; CDR3 protein: CASSMGLYYNEQFF
D gene: TRBD2; clone size: .; J gene: TRBJ2-6; V gene: TRBV4-1; CDR3 DNA: TGCGCCAGCAGCCAACGGGGTGGGAGCGGGAGCCGCTCTGGGGCCAACGTCCTGACTTTC; CDR3 protein: CASSQRGGSGSRSGANVLTF
D gene: TRBD1; clone size: .; J gene: TRBJ2-5; V gene: TRBV5-1; CDR3 DNA: TGCGCCAGCAGCTCCGGGACAGGAGGGGAGACCCAGTACTTC; CDR3 protein: CASSSGTGGETQYF
D gene: .; clone size: .; J gene: TRBJ2-1; V gene: TRBV7-9; CDR3 DNA: TGTGCCAGTTCCCTGCTAGGGAGCTCCTACAATGAGCAGTTCTTC; CDR3 protein: CASSLLGSSYNEQFF
D gene: .; clone size: .; J gene: TRBJ1-1; V gene: TRBV29-1; CDR3 DNA: TGCAGCGTTGATGCCAAGAACACTGAAGCTTTCTTT; CDR3 protein: CSVDAKNTEAFF
D gene: TRBD2; clone size: .; J gene: TRBJ2-3; V gene: TRBV19; CDR3 DNA: TGTGCCAGTAGTAGACTAGCGGGAGGCGGCACAGATACGCAGTATTTT; CDR3 protein: CASSRLAGGGTDTQYF
D gene: TRBD1; clone size: .; J gene: TRBJ1-2; V gene: TRBV27; CDR3 DNA: TGTGCCAGCAGTTTATCCCAAACAGGGGCGCCCCGTGGCTACACCTTC; CDR3 protein: CASSLSQTGAPRGYTF
D gene: TRBD2; clone size: .; J gene: TRBJ2-1; V gene: TRBV28; CDR3 DNA: TGTGCCAGCAGCGTCCCCGGGGGGTTAGAGTTGCAGTTCTTC; CDR3 protein: CASSVPGGLELQFF
D gene: .; clone size: .; J gene: TRBJ1-5; V gene: TRBV7-9; CDR3 DNA: TGTGCCAGCAGCACGGGGGCCGCAGGGTTGAATCAGCCCCAGCATTTT; CDR3 protein: CASSTGAAGLNQPQHF
D gene: .; clone size: .; J gene: TRBJ1-2; V gene: TRBV18; CDR3 DNA: TGTGCCAGCTCACCGGGCATCTATGGCTACACCTTC; CDR3 protein: CASSPGIYGYTF